The present TCR beta chain was sequenced within a study of T cells after yellow fever vaccination (dated by TCRdb to the late 2010s). General notes on the study: Libraries from fractions with low cell numbers were prepared with the SMART-Seq v4 Ultra Low Input RNA kit. To track T-cell clones before and after primary and booster YFV17D yellow fever vaccination, bulk TCR alpha and beta repertoires were sequenced longitudinally. Blood samples were taken at several timepoints before and after primary and secondary immunization, and bulk PBMC replicates and cell subsets were isolated. Two healthy male donors, one aged 18 to 29 and one aged 30 to 39 years, were included in the cohort. Broad study findings and their caveats: A small fraction of clonotypes showed up in both the CD4 and CD8 compartments, probably as a result of convergent recombination. FACS-sorted repertoires could contain abundant contaminating clonotypes from the bulk population, so computational filtering was required. Because the study included only two donors, the extent to which the findings can be generalized is limited. Most clones expanded after primary vaccination were re-detected after the booster (almost 98% of CD4 and 88% of CD8), suggesting broad memory maintenance. The secondary T-cell response was found to be weaker but faster than the primary response, with a peak reached on day 5 rather than on day 15.

The CDR3 has 15 amino acids, counting the end cysteine and phenylalanine. CDR3 DNA is the only sequence kept; it has 45 bases, read in frame from the first base. CDR1 MNHEY and CDR2 SMNVEV were looked up in the germline V gene (reference sequence). V gives up 4 bases and J gives up 1 base, and the segment between their germline ends measures 13 bases. A word on this clonotype: The antigen this receptor binds is unknown. No much larger clonotype is one base removed from it; base qualities were not supplied.

In the paper's terms, the treatment or condition label means: live attenuated yellow fever vaccine strain. At each blood-draw timepoint, two biological replicates of bulk PBMCs were collected. PBMCs were isolated from peripheral blood using a standard Ficoll-Paque protocol. TriZol was used to extract RNA from bulk PBMCs, CD4 and CD8 fractions, and dextramer-positive and dextramer-negative fractions. TCR cDNA was made using 5'RACE template switching, a step that added a universal primer site and unique molecular identifiers. Priming of cDNA synthesis was performed from both the TCR alpha and TCR beta constant segments. Library amplification used two PCR steps, and the second PCR step added sample barcodes and sequencing adapters. Sequencing of libraries was done on Illumina HiSeq 2500 (2x100 bp) or NovaSeq (2x150 bp). The authors' pipeline ran thus. Reads were demultiplexed and collapsed into UMI consensus sequences with MIGEC, and V(D)J alignment was performed with MiXCR. Using edgeR on replicate PBMC samples, clonotypes were called vaccine-responding if FDR was below 0.01 and the log2 fold change was above 5 up to day 15. Bulk clonotypes were assigned CD4 or CD8 identity according to which sequenced CD4 or CD8 repertoire held them at higher abundance. Using fastp trimming at Q25 and MiXCR clonotype assembly, TCRdb reanalyzed the public sequencing data and kept in-frame beta chains. Rows with a matching CDR3 protein are joined into one entry that keeps the most common DNA and genes. For this entry, the V and J calls and clone size follow TCRdb and not the study's own pipeline. The sample table records hundreds of thousands of distinct CDR3 sequences; less than 20% of these occur just once. In total, the top ten clones hold 15% to 20% of the sample.

The rearrangement joined TRBV27 to TRBJ1-1; the D gene is perhaps TRBD1, from 6 matching bases. This sequence was found in a man younger than 30 who received the YFV17D yellow fever vaccine. This specimen was PBMCs, taken around 5 days after the first yellow fever vaccination. The CDR3 reads as follows: CASSSVSGENTEAFF. The DNA sequence follows: TGTGCCAGCAGTTCGGTATCAGGGGAGAACACTGAAGCTTTCTTT.